This TCR beta chain derives from a study of PD-1 blockade in mismatch repair-deficient tumors. Study-wide background: Patients had about 13 mismatch repair-deficient cancer types and were previously treated and progressing. Study-wide results and caveats: After pembrolizumab, tumor-resident clones rose rapidly, then generally contracted before radiologic responses.

Deletions cut 2 bases from V and 4 bases from J, with 14 bases between. Germline V lookup: CDR1 SGHVS, CDR2 FQNEAQ. The CDR3 has 15 residues. Points on this clone: Its antigen is not known.

A few pembrolizumab responders had their TCRs sequenced. Some clones are missing from TCRdb's copy, which holds only in-frame ones; the method was immunoSEQ multiplex PCR. In the table there are around 18,000 clones, 84% of which are singletons. This clonotype originated in an adult with mismatch repair-deficient cancer. The sample here was PBMCs, taken less than 25 weeks after starting pembrolizumab. The chain combines TRBV7-8 with TRBJ1-2; D might be TRBD1 (6 bases). This CDR3 reads CASSLTETGGYGYTF. The CDR3 nucleotides read TGTGCCAGCAGCTTAACCGAGACAGGAGGCTATGGCTACACCTTC. The complete variable domain, with remaining parts taken from reference TRBV7-8 and TRBJ1-2, reads GAGVSQSPRYKVAKRGQDVALRCDPISGHVSLFWYQQALGQGPEFLTYFQNEAQLDKSGLPSDRFFAERPEGSVSTLKIQRTQQEDSAVYLCASSLTETGGYGYTFGSGTRLTVV.